This T cell receptor beta chain was retrieved from a study of shared clonotypes between healthy human individuals. Germline CDR1 reads SGHDN; CDR2 reads FVKESK. This CDR3 comprises 15 residues. Trimming took off 1 base at V and 8 bases at J, with 15 bases between the two ends. Healthy HIV-negative adults with no recent acute infections or vaccinations were recruited as donors. Execution of the assay was at deep level. Sequencing used immunoSEQ multiplex PCR; TCRdb keeps in-frame clones, though not all of them. This repertoire shows some 2,000,000 clones, roughly 94% found once; its top ten account for about 0.13%.

The receptor comes from a man aged 18 to 30 in good health. Sequenced sample: naive CD4+ T cells sorted from blood. Subset denoted: CD45RA+ positively selected. The V call is TRBV14, the J call TRBJ2-1; possible D gene TRBD1, 5 bases. This chain's CDR3 is CASSQAGFTYDEQFF. The CDR3 nucleotides are TGTGCCAGCAGCCAAGCAGGGTTTACGTACGATGAGCAGTTCTTC.